The 14 T cell receptor beta chains reported below all come from one sample, sequenced in a study of blood T cell repertoires in COVID-19. Sequencing was performed with immunoSEQ multiplex PCR; in TCRdb, only in-frame clones are kept and a portion is missing. The repertoire holds over 150,000 clones, with around 90% as singletons. Input material: peripheral blood. The receptors originated from a man aged 50 to 60 with acute or convalescent COVID-19.

This clone appeared once. J is TRBJ1-5 and V is TRBV11-3, with D uncertain. The V end lost 2 bases, the J end lost 0 bases, and 8 bases lay between the germline ends. The germline V gene encodes CDR1 SGHNT and CDR2 YENEEA. The CDR3 extends over 15 amino acids. CDR3 loop: CASSLPSPSNQPQHF. The DNA for the CDR3 is TGTGCCAGCAGCTTACCAAGCCCTAGCAATCAGCCCCAGCATTTT.

The rearrangement links TRBV7-9 to TRBJ1-4, with a tentative D call TRBD1 (5 bases). The CDR3 contains 14 residues. CDR1 and CDR2 from the germline V gene are SEHNR and FQNEAQ (reference sequence). The ends were cut back, 0 bases at V and 6 bases at J, with 8 bases in the middle. The CDR3 sequence is CASSLAQADEKLFF. The CDR3 bases are TGTGCCAGCAGCTTAGCACAGGCTGATGAAAAACTGTTTTTT.

This chain joins TRBV28 and TRBJ2-5; D unresolved. Germline loops: CDR1 MDHEN, CDR2 SYDVKM. Trimming cost V 2 bases and J 2 bases, with 6 bases left between them. There are 13 residues in the CDR3. The CDR3 DNA is TGTGCCAGCAGTTTAAACTCGCAAGAGACCCAGTACTTC. As protein: CASSLNSQETQYF. Together with reference TRBV28 and TRBJ2-5, the CDR3 gives the full variable domain: DVKVTQSSRYLVKRTGEKVFLECVQDMDHENMFWYRQDPGLGLRLIYFSYDVKMKEKGDIPEGYSVSREKKERFSLILESASTNQTSMYLCASSLNSQETQYFGPGTRLLVL.

This chain joins TRBV6-1 and TRBJ1-5, with 8 nucleotides matching TRBD1. The V gene end was trimmed by 10 bases and the J gene end by 2 bases; junction bases not matched to a gene: 10. The CDR3 has 15 residues. CDR1 and CDR2 (germline): MNHNS, SASEGT. The DNA for the CDR3 is TGTGCCACCCGAGGACAGGGAGTAGGCAATCAGCCCCAGCATTTT. Its translation: CATRGQGVGNQPQHF.

The genes are TRBV3-1 (or the pseudogene TRBV3-2) and TRBJ1-3; 9 positions agree with TRBD1. The junction had 7 bases not matched to a gene; V was cut back by 1 base and J by 6 bases. CDR3 length equals 16 residues. Germline assignment: CDR1 LGHDT and CDR2 YNNKEL (reference sequence). The CDR3 DNA reads TGTGCCAGCAGCCAAGGATCGGGACAGGGCGCAAACACCATATATTTT. Its protein product is CASSQGSGQGANTIYF.

The gene calls are TRBV3-1 (or the pseudogene TRBV3-2) and TRBJ2-7, with D perhaps matching TRBD1 (7 bases). The germline CDR1 and CDR2 sequences are LGHDT and YNNKEL (reference sequence). The CDR3 totals 17 residues. Trimming cost V 3 bases and J 3 bases, with 21 bases left between them. CDR3 sequence reads: CASSHRGMAGRGYEQYF. CDR3 coding DNA: TGTGCCAGCAGCCACAGGGGGATGGCGGGACGTGGCTACGAGCAGTACTTC.

J is TRBJ2-1 and V is TRBV9; 7 nucleotides match TRBD2. The CDR3 consists of 14 residues. Germline V gives CDR1 SGDLS, CDR2 YYNGEE. V trimming: 7 bases; J trimming: 2 bases; junction bases outside the gene matches: 6. DNA for the CDR3: TGTGCCAGCGGCGGGAGCGGCCCCTACAATGAGCAGTTCTTC. As protein: CASGGSGPYNEQFF.

V is TRBV28 and J is TRBJ1-2; possible D gene TRBD1, 6 bases. CDR1 and CDR2 (germline): MDHEN, SYDVKM. Trimming removed 2 bases from V and 4 bases from J, with 14 bases in between. This CDR3 has 15 residues. The CDR3 nucleotides read TGTGCCAGCAGTTTAGGGCTTCAGGGGTTCTATGGCTACACCTTC. Its translation: CASSLGLQGFYGYTF.

The chain recombines TRBV4-1 with TRBJ2-3; 10 nucleotides line up with TRBD2. V lost 1 base to trimming and J lost 7 bases; unmatched junction nucleotides: 8. The germline gives CDR1 MGHRA, CDR2 YSYEKL. The CDR3 length is 16 residues. CDR3 region: CASSQVILAGMYTQYF. Here the CDR3 DNA reads TGCGCCAGCAGCCAAGTAATACTAGCGGGGATGTATACGCAGTATTTT.

The genes are TRBV2 and TRBJ2-7, with TRBD2 as a possible D gene (6 bases). Trimming removed 3 bases from V and 7 bases from J, with 10 bases in between. The V gene's germline CDR1 is SNHLY and CDR2 FYNNEI. There are 12 residues in the CDR3. CDR3 in amino acids: CASSEEGREQYV. CDR3 sequence (DNA): TGTGCCAGCAGTGAGGAGGGCCGGGAGCAGTACGTC.

This rearrangement joins TRBV18 to TRBJ2-7; weak D call: TRBD1 (5 bases). V lost 0 bases and J lost 4, with 16 bases in between. Germline V lookup: CDR1 KGHSH, CDR2 LQKENI. The CDR3 runs 16 residues. The chain's CDR3 is CASSPPGRIGPYEQYF. In DNA, the CDR3 is TGTGCCAGCTCACCACCGGGGCGCATCGGACCTTACGAGCAGTACTTC.

V usage is TRBV5-8 and J usage is TRBJ2-5; 8 nucleotides line up with TRBD1. The junction had 6 bases not matched to a gene; V was cut back by 0 bases and J by 2 bases. This CDR3 has 16 amino acids. Germline loops: CDR1 SGHTS, CDR2 YDEGEE. CDR3 bases: TGTGCCAGCAGCTTGGGACAGGGGCCCTTGCAAGAGACCCAGTACTTC. Its protein product is CASSLGQGPLQETQYF.

The rearrangement joins TRBV6-2 or TRBV6-3 to TRBJ2-1; unclear D gene. Germline V gene lookup returns CDR1 MNHEY and CDR2 SVGEGT. CDR3 length equals 15 residues. V was clipped by 2 bases and J by 3 bases, with 11 bases between them. CDR3 nucleotides: TGTGCCAGCAGTTACCGAGCTCTCCGCTACAATGAGCAGTTCTTC. Its protein is CASSYRALRYNEQFF.

This CDR3 reads CASTGNTGELFF. Written as DNA, the CDR3 is TGTGCCAGTACAGGGAACACCGGGGAGCTGTTTTTT. The chain has TRBV18 and TRBJ2-2; tentatively, D is TRBD1 (5 bases). CDR3 length equals 12 residues. Germline-derived CDR1 and CDR2 are KGHSH and LQKENI. With 9 bases removed from V and 1 base from J, the gap between germline ends came to 6 bases.